The present TCR beta chain was sequenced within a study of blood T cells in healthy people across ages. The CDR3 spans 16 residues. CDR1 SGHNT and CDR2 YYREEE come from the germline V gene (reference sequence). The V end lost 0 bases, the J end lost 2 bases, and 14 bases lay between the germline ends. Through a sample-barcoded 5' primer and a J-beta primer mix, a second PCR was run for roughly 7 to 11 cycles. TCRdb redid the calling of the 5' RACE reads with MiXCR, one entry per CDR3 protein. The table has around 710,000 distinct CDR3 sequences, around 46% seen once. Sequencing used blood. The source of this sequence is a woman in her fifties or sixties in good health. The chain uses TRBV5-4 and TRBJ2-5, with unresolved D. Written as DNA, the CDR3 is TGTGCCAGCAGCTTGGGATTGGCGACCGGTCAAGAGACCCAGTACTTC. Translating it yields CASSLGLATGQETQYF.